Listed below are T cell receptor beta chains from one sample, sequenced in a study of long-term antiretroviral therapy in people with HIV. Clones were read by immunoSEQ multiplex PCR, and TCRdb kept only the in-frame ones, dropping some. There are 25,000 to 35,000 clones in the sample; roughly 87% occur only once, and roughly 1% lies in the top ten. The sequencing used unsorted PBMCs, collected 2 years after starting antiretroviral therapy. Every receptor here comes from a man aged 45-65 years with HIV. Both conserved end residues are part of each CDR3. The D gene is left open where the match is weak. Some rows have no size entry. The others give once, few or many, or a class for an expanded clone.

D: -; size: once; J: TRBJ2-1; V: TRBV4-3; DNA: TGCGCCAGCAGCCGCCTGACCGTCCATGAGCAGTTCTTC; CDR3: CASSRLTVHEQFF
D: TRBD1; size: -; J: TRBJ1-3; V: TRBV27; DNA: TGTGCCAGCAGTCCCCAAGGGGGCCGCTCTGGAAACACCATATATTTT; CDR3: CASSPQGGRSGNTIYF
D: -; size: -; J: TRBJ1-1; V: TRBV28; DNA: TGTGCCAGCACCTATCCCACCGAATCTGAAGCTTTCTTT; CDR3: CASTYPTESEAFF
D: TRBD1; size: -; J: TRBJ1-5; V: TRBV6-6; DNA: TGTGCCAGCAGTTACTACGGCAGGGGGAATCAGCCCCAGCATTTT; CDR3: CASSYYGRGNQPQHF
D: TRBD1; size: -; J: TRBJ2-2; V: TRBV30; DNA: TGTGCCTGGAGTGAGTGGGACAGCAACTTTCCAAACACCGGGGAGCTGTTTTTT; CDR3: CAWSEWDSNFPNTGELFF
D: TRBD2; size: -; J: TRBJ2-3; V: TRBV10-3; DNA: TGTGCCATCAGAAGGGCGGGAGCCACAGATACGCAGTATTTT; CDR3: CAIRRAGATDTQYF
D: TRBD1; size: -; J: TRBJ1-2; V: TRBV6-4; DNA: TGTGCCAGCGGTATGGGGACAGGCCTCTATGGCTACACCTTC; CDR3: CASGMGTGLYGYTF
D: -; size: -; J: TRBJ1-3; V: TRBV4-1; DNA: TGCGCCAGCAGCCAAGGGTGGGGGTCTGGAAACACCATATATTTT; CDR3: CASSQGWGSGNTIYF
D: -; size: -; J: TRBJ1-6; V: TRBV7-9; DNA: TGTGCCAGCAGCCCCGGTGGTGACTATAATTCACCCCTCCACTTT; CDR3: CASSPGGDYNSPLHF
D: TRBD2; size: -; J: TRBJ2-1; V: TRBV4-3; DNA: TGCGCCAGCAGCCAAGATCCCGGACTAGCGGGGGGGTACAATGAGCAGTTCTTC; CDR3: CASSQDPGLAGGYNEQFF
D: -; size: -; J: TRBJ2-7; V: TRBV7-2; DNA: TGTGCCAGCAGCGTCTCCTACGAGCAGTACTTC; CDR3: CASSVSYEQYF
D: TRBD2; size: -; J: TRBJ2-7; V: TRBV14; DNA: TGTGCCAGCAGCCCTCGGGGGGGGGCGGCCGGAAGTTGGTTC; CDR3: CASSPRGGAAGSWF
D: TRBD2; size: -; J: TRBJ2-3; V: TRBV30; DNA: TGTGCCTGGAGTGTAAACGTGGGACTAGCGGGAAGCACAGATACGCAGTATTTT; CDR3: CAWSVNVGLAGSTDTQYF
D: -; size: -; J: TRBJ1-2; V: TRBV30; DNA: TGTGCCTGGAGTGAAAACTATGGCTACACCTTC; CDR3: CAWSENYGYTF
D: TRBD2; size: -; J: TRBJ2-3; V: TRBV28; DNA: TGTGCCAGCACTGTGAGCGGGGGGGACCCAGATACGCAGTATTTT; CDR3: CASTVSGGDPDTQYF
D: -; size: -; J: TRBJ2-5; V: TRBV30; DNA: TGTGCCTGGAGTGCCCCCGGACTCTCCCTCCAAGAGACCCAGTACTTC; CDR3: CAWSAPGLSLQETQYF
D: -; size: -; J: TRBJ2-1; V: TRBV7-2; DNA: TGTGCCAGCAGCTCCCAGGGTTATAGCGCCAATGAGCAGTTCTTC; CDR3: CASSSQGYSANEQFF
D: TRBD2; size: -; J: TRBJ2-7; V: TRBV9; DNA: TGTGCCAGCAGTCCCGATCGGCTTAGCGGGGGACACGAGCAGTACTTC; CDR3: CASSPDRLSGGHEQYF
D: -; size: once; J: TRBJ2-5; V: TRBV28; DNA: TGTGCCAGCAGTTCGTATTATTTCTCTACAGGCGTCCAAGAGACCCAGTACTTC; CDR3: CASSSYYFSTGVQETQYF
D: -; size: few; J: TRBJ1-2; V: TRBV23-1; DNA: TGCGCCAGCAGTCGGCCGGGACGGAATAACTATGGCTACACCTTC; CDR3: CASSRPGRNNYGYTF
D: TRBD1; size: once; J: TRBJ2-7; V: TRBV30; DNA: TGTGCCTGGAGTGTACAGGGGAGCGGCGGATACGAGCAGTACTTC; CDR3: CAWSVQGSGGYEQYF
D: TRBD1; size: -; J: TRBJ1-1; V: TRBV9; DNA: TGTGCCAGCAGCGTAGGGACAGGGGGAACTGAAGCTTTCTTT; CDR3: CASSVGTGGTEAFF
D: -; size: -; J: TRBJ1-1; V: TRBV7-8; DNA: TGTGCCAGCAGCTGGGGACATCTGAGGGCTGAAGCTTTCTTT; CDR3: CASSWGHLRAEAFF
D: -; size: -; J: TRBJ1-5; V: TRBV2; DNA: TGTGCCAGCAGTGAAGTAGGGGTCCGGGATCAGCCCCAGCATTTT; CDR3: CASSEVGVRDQPQHF
D: -; size: -; J: TRBJ1-1; V: TRBV5-5; DNA: TGTGCCAGCAGCCTAGTGACAGCCATAATGAACACTGAAGCTTTCTTT; CDR3: CASSLVTAIMNTEAFF
D: -; size: -; J: TRBJ2-2; V: TRBV11-3; DNA: TGTGCCAGCAGCTTAATAATGTCGGCCGGGGAGCTGTTTTTT; CDR3: CASSLIMSAGELFF
D: -; size: once; J: TRBJ2-5; V: TRBV13; DNA: TGTGCCAGCAGCTTAGCAGCAGGGGCCGAAGAGACCCAGTACTTC; CDR3: CASSLAAGAEETQYF
D: -; size: -; J: TRBJ2-4; V: TRBV5-5; DNA: TGTGCCAGTCGACCGCCCGGAGCCAAAAACATTCAGTACTTC; CDR3: CASRPPGAKNIQYF
D: -; size: -; J: TRBJ2-2; V: TRBV5-1; DNA: TGCGCCAGCAGCTTCTATACAGGGAGTAACGGGGAGCTGTTTTTT; CDR3: CASSFYTGSNGELFF
D: -; size: -; J: TRBJ2-7; V: TRBV29-1; DNA: TGCAGCGTTGGGGTTCACTACGAGCAGTACTTC; CDR3: CSVGVHYEQYF
D: TRBD1; size: -; J: TRBJ1-2; V: TRBV11-2; DNA: TGTGCCAGCAGCCTTAGGGGGGGACAGGGGAGCGGTTATGGCTACACCTTC; CDR3: CASSLRGGQGSGYGYTF
D: TRBD1; size: -; J: TRBJ1-5; V: TRBV28; DNA: TGTGCCAGCAGTTTTACCGGGACAGGGGTCAATCAGCCCCAGCATTTT; CDR3: CASSFTGTGVNQPQHF
D: TRBD1; size: -; J: TRBJ1-3; V: TRBV2; DNA: TGTGCCAGCATTCAGGGGGCAAGTGGAAACACCATATATTTT; CDR3: CASIQGASGNTIYF
D: -; size: -; J: TRBJ2-1; V: TRBV5-4; DNA: TGTGCCAGCAGCTCAGCGGAGTCCAGCTCCTACAATGAGCAGTTCTTC; CDR3: CASSSAESSSYNEQFF
D: TRBD1; size: -; J: TRBJ1-5; V: TRBV2; DNA: TGTGCCAGCAGTGAGATAACAGGGGTGCGCAATCAGCCCCAGCATTTT; CDR3: CASSEITGVRNQPQHF
D: -; size: -; J: TRBJ2-5; V: TRBV6-1; DNA: TGTGCCAGCAGTGAAAGGGGGACCCAGTACTTC; CDR3: CASSERGTQYF
D: TRBD1; size: -; J: TRBJ1-2; V: TRBV19; DNA: TGTGCCAGTAGTCGGACAGGGGATGATGGCTACACCTTC; CDR3: CASSRTGDDGYTF
D: -; size: -; J: TRBJ1-2; V: TRBV7-9; DNA: TGTGCCAGCAGCTTAGGGGATCGCTATGGCTACACCTTC; CDR3: CASSLGDRYGYTF
D: -; size: -; J: TRBJ1-1; V: TRBV19; DNA: TGTGCCAGTAGTATAGTAATGAACACTGAAGCTTTCTTT; CDR3: CASSIVMNTEAFF
D: TRBD1; size: -; J: TRBJ1-5; V: TRBV7-2; DNA: TGTGCCAGCAGCTCGTTCGGGACAGGGGAAAGTGGCAATCAGCCCCAGCATTTT; CDR3: CASSSFGTGESGNQPQHF
D: -; size: -; J: TRBJ2-5; V: TRBV4-1; DNA: TGCGCCAGCAGCCAATTCCCCCTTCAAGGTGGAGAGACCCAGTACTTC; CDR3: CASSQFPLQGGETQYF